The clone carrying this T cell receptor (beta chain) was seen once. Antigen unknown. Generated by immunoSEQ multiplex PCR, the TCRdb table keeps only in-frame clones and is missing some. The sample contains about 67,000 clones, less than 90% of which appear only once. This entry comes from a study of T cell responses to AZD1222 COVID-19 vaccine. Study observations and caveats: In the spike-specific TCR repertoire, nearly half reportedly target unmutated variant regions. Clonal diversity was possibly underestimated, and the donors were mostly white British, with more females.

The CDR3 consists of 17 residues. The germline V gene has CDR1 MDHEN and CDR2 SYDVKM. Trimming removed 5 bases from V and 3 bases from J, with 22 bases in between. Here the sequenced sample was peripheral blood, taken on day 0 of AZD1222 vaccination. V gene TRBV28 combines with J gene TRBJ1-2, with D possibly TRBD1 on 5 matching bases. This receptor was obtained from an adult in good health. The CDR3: CASSPYRPTVVYYGYTF. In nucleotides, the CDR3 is TGTGCCAGCAGTCCATACCGCCCGACAGTGGTTTACTATGGCTACACCTTC.